These T cell receptor beta chains were read from a single sample in a study of regulatory T cells in long-lasting Graves disease. TCRdb called the multiplex PCR reads again in MiXCR, with one record for every CDR3 protein. Of 530,000 or so distinct CDR3 sequences detected, 13% appear once; the ten largest clones hold more than 8.5%. These sequences were also reported in another study, on T cells in Graves' hyperthyroidism and ophthalmopathy.

The source was peripheral blood mononuclear cells (PBMCs), collected at new diagnosis, from a patient treated with antithyroid drugs. Receptors were obtained from a man aged 25-45 years with Graves disease. Both conserved end residues are part of each CDR3. The order of the fields is D gene, clone size, J gene, V gene, CDR3 protein, CDR3 DNA. The D gene is left open where the match is weak. Some rows have no size entry. The others give once, few or many, or a class for an expanded clone.

- many TRBJ2-3 TRBV27 CASSGLASDTQYF TGTGCCAGCAGCGGGCTAGCCTCGGATACGCAGTATTTT
- few TRBJ2-6 TRBV19 CASSKIFGMDSGANVLTF TGTGCCAGTAGTAAAATCTTTGGAATGGACTCTGGGGCCAACGTCCTGACTTTC
TRBD2 many TRBJ2-7 TRBV10-3 CAIRGGSSYEQYF TGTGCCATCAGGGGCGGGAGTTCCTACGAGCAGTACTTC
- many TRBJ2-1 TRBV13 CASRQTVYNEQFF TGTGCCAGCAGACAGACAGTCTACAATGAGCAGTTCTTC
TRBD2 - TRBJ2-3 TRBV14 CASSQADRGLAASTDTQYF TGTGCCAGCAGCCAAGCCGACCGGGGACTAGCGGCAAGCACAGATACGCAGTATTTT
TRBD1 - TRBJ2-3 TRBV7-3 CASSLTGSVADTQYF TGTGCCAGCAGCTTGACAGGGAGTGTGGCAGATACGCAGTATTTT
- - TRBJ2-1 TRBV20-1 CSARDYSNEQFF TGCAGTGCTAGAGATTACAGCAATGAGCAGTTCTTC
- many TRBJ2-3 TRBV6-1 CASSELGDTQYF TGTGCCAGCAGTGAACTCGGAGATACGCAGTATTTT
TRBD2 once TRBJ2-1 TRBV5-1 CASSSPSTSGGPSSYNEQFF TGCGCCAGCAGCTCCCCTTCTACTAGCGGGGGGCCCAGCTCCTACAATGAGCAGTTCTTC
- many TRBJ2-5 TRBV20-1 CSAPGGETQYF TGCAGTGCTCCAGGAGGGGAGACCCAGTACTTC
- - TRBJ2-7 TRBV5-1 CASSFDGEQYF TGCGCCAGCAGCTTTGACGGAGAGCAGTACTTC